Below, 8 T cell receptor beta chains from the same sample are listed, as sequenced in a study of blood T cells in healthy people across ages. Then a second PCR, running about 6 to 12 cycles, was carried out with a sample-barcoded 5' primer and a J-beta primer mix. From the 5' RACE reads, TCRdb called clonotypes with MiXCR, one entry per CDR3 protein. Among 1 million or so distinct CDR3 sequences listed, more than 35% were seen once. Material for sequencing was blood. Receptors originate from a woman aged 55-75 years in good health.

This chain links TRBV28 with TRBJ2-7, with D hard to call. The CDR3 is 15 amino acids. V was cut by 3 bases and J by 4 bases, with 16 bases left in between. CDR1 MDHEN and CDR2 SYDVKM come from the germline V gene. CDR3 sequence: CASSLNPDPRYEQYF. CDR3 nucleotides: TGTGCCAGCAGTTTGAATCCCGACCCCCGATACGAGCAGTACTTC.

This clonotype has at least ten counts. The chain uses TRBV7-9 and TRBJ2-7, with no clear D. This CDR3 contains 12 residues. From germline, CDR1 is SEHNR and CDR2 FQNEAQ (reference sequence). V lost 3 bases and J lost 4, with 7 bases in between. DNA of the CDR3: TGTGCCAGCAGCTTGGTCGATTACGAGCAGTACTTC. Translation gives CASSLVDYEQYF.

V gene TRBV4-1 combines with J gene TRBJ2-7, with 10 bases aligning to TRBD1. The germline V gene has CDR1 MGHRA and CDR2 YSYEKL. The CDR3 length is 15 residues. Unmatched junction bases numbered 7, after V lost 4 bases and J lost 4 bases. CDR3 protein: CASSPPDRGRYEQYF. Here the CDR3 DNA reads TGCGCCAGCAGCCCCCCAGACAGGGGGCGTTACGAGCAGTACTTC.

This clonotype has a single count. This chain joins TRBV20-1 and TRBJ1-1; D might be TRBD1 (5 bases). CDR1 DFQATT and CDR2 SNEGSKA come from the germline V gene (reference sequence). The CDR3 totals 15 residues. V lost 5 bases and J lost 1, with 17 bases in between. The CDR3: CSAPPFAGQNTEAFF. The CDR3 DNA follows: TGCAGTGCTCCGCCTTTTGCGGGGCAGAACACTGAAGCTTTCTTT.

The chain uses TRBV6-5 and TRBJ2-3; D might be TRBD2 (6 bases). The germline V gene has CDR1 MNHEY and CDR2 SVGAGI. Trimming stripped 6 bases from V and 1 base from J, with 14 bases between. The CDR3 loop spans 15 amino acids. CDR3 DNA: TGTGCCAGCAGCTACGGGGCTAGCGGCACAGATACGCAGTATTTT. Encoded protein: CASSYGASGTDTQYF.

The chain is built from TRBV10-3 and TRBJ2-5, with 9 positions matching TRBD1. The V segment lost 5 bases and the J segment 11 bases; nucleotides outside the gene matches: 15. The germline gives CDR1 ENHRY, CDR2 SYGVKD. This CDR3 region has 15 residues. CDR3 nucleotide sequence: TGTGCCATCAGTCCGGGACAGGGCTTAGGGGATGAGCAGTACTTC. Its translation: CAISPGQGLGDEQYF.

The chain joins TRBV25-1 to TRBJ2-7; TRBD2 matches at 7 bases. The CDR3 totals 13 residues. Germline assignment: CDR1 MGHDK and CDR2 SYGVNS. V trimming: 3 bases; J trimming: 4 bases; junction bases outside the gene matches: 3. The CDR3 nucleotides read TGTGCCAGCAGTGAGGTGGGACTATACGAGCAGTACTTC. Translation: CASSEVGLYEQYF.

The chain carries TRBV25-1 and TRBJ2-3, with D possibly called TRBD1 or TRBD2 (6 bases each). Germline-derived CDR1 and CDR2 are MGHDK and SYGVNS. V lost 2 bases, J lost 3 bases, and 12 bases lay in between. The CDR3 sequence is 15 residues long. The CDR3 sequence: CASSEQTGATDTQYF. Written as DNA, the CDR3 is TGTGCCAGCAGTGAACAGACGGGGGCGACAGATACGCAGTATTTT.